Described below is a single TCR beta chain sequence and its context. The CDR3 contains 14 residues. The PCR made use of 60 Vbeta and 13 Jbeta primers. The table came from immunoSEQ multiplex PCR; TCRdb's copy has only in-frame clones and leaves some out. The sample holds 91,000 or so clones, roughly 72% seen once. This sample was taken from a study of cytomegalovirus exposure and HLA in healthy donors. This TCR was recovered from a man aged 25-45 years in good health and CMV-seropositive. The sample consisted of PBMCs. The chain couples TRBV1 to TRBJ2-1; TRBD2 is the table's D call, not checked against the DNA. TRBV1 is labeled a pseudogene. The CDR3 DNA sequence: TGCACCAGCAGCCTCCAAGCGGGGGGGCCCGAGCAGTTCTTC. As protein: CTSSLQAGGPEQFF.